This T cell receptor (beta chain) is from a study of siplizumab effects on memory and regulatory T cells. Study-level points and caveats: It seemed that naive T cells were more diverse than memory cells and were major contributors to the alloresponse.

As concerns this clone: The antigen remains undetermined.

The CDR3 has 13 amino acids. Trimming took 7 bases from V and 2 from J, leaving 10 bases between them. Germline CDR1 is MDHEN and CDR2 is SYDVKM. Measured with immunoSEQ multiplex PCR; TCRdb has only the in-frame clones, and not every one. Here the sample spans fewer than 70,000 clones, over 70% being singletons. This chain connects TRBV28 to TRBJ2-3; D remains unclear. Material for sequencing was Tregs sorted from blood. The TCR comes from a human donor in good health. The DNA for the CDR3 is TGTGCCAGCACCTACGCCGCCACAGATACGCAGTATTTT. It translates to CASTYAATDTQYF.